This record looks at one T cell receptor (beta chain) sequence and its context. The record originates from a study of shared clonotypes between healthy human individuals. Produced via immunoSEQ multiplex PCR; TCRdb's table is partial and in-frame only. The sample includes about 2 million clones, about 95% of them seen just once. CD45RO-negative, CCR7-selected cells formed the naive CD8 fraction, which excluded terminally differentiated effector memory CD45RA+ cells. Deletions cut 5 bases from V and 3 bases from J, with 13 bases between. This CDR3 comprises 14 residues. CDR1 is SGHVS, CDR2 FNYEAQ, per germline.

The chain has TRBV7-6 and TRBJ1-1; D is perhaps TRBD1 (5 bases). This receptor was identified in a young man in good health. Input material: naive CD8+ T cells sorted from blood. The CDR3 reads CASSAGTSYTEAFF. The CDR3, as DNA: TGTGCCAGCAGCGCCGGGACTTCCTACACTGAAGCTTTCTTT. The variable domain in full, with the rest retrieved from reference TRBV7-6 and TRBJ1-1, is GAGVSQSPRYKVTKRGQDVALRCDPISGHVSLYWYRQALGQGPEFLTYFNYEAQQDKSGLPNDRFSAERPEGSISTLTIQRTEQRDSAMYRCASSAGTSYTEAFFGQGTRLTVV.